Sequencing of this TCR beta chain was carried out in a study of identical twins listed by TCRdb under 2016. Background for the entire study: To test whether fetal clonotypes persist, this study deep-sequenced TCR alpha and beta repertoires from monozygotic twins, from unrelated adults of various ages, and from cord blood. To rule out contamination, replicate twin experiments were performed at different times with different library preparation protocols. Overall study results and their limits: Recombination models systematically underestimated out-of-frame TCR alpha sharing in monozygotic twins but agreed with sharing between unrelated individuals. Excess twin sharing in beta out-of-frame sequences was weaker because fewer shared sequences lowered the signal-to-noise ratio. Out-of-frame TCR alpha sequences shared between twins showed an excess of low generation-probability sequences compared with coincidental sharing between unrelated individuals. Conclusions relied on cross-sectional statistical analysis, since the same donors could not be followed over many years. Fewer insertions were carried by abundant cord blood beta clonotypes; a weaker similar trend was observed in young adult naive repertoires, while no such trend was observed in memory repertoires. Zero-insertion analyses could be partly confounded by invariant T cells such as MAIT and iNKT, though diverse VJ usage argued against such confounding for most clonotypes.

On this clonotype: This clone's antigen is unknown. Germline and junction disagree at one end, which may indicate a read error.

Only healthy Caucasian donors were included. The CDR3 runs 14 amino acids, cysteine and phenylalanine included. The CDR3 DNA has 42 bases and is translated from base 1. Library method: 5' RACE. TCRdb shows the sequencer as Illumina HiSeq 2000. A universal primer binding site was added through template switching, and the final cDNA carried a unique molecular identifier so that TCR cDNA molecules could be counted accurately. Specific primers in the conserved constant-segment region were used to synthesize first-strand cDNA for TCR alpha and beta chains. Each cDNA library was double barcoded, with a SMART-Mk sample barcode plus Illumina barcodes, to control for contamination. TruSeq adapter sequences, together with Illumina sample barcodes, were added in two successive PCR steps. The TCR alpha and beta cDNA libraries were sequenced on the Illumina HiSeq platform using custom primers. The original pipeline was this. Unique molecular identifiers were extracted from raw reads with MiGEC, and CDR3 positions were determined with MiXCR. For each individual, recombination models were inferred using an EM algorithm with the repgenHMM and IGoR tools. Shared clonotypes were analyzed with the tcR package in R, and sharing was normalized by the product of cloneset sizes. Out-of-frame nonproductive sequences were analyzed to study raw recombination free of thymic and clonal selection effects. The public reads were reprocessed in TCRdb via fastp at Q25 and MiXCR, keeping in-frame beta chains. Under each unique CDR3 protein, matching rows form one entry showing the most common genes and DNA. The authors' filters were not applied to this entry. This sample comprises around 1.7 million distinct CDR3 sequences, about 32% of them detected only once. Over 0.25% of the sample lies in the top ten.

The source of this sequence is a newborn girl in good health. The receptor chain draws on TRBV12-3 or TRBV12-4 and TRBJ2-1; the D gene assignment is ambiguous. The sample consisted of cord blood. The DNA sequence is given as TGTGCCGGCAGCACAACACCGGCCTACAATGAGCAGTTCTTC. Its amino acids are CAGSTTPAYNEQFF.